This TCR beta chain was identified during a study of T cell responses to AZD1222 COVID-19 vaccine. Study-wide points: The donor group comprised mostly white British people and more females; the analysis possibly underestimated clonal diversity.

Data came from immunoSEQ multiplex PCR; TCRdb stores just in-frame clones and leaves some out. The sample has more than 80,000 clones, 90% to 95% seen once. Turning to this clone: Its target is unknown.

The CDR3 spans 13 residues. Trimming left V 6 bases short and J 13 bases short, with 21 bases between. This TCR was recovered from an adult who received the AZD1222 COVID-19 vaccine. This chain links TRBV12-3 or TRBV12-4 with TRBJ2-5; D is perhaps TRBD2 (6 bases). The material was peripheral blood, obtained 28 days after the second AZD1222 dose. This CDR3 is CASSLTRPEGAYF. Written as DNA, the CDR3 is TGTGCCAGCAGCCTCACTCGGCCGGAGGGCGCGTACTTC.